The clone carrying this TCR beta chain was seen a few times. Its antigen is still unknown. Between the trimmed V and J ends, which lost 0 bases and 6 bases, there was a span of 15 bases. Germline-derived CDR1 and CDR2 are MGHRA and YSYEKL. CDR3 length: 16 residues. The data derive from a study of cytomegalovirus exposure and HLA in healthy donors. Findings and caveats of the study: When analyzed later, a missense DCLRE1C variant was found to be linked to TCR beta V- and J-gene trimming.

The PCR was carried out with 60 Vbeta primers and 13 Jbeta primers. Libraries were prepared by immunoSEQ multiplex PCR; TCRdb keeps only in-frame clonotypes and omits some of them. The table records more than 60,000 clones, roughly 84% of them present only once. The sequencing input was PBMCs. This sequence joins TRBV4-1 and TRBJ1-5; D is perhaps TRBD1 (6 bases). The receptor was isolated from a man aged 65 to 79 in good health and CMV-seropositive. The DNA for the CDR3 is TGCGCCAGCAGCCAAGATAACCAGGGGCGAAGTCAGCCCCAGCATTTT. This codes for CASSQDNQGRSQPQHF.